The 18 T cell receptor beta chains listed next were all sequenced from one sample in a study of PD-L1 blockade in urothelial cancer. Sequencing was performed with immunoSEQ multiplex PCR; in TCRdb, only in-frame clones are kept and a portion is missing. This sample has almost 30,000 clones, with about 87% found just once. The starting material was PBMCs, obtained around atezolizumab (anti-PD-L1) treatment. The receptors were sampled from a man aged 45-65 years with urothelial cancer.

This clone was counted a few times. The chain is built from TRBV30 and TRBJ1-2; 8 positions match TRBD1. This CDR3 has 14 residues. Germline loops: CDR1 GTSNPN, CDR2 SVGIG (reference sequence). V gave up 3 bases and J gave up 5 bases; unmatched junction bases: 8. The CDR3 sequence: CAWSGLDREYGYTF. CDR3 nucleotides: TGTGCCTGGAGCGGCTTGGACAGGGAATATGGCTACACCTTC. The entire variable domain, with the rest obtained from reference TRBV30 and TRBJ1-2, is as follows: SQTIHQWPATLVQPVGSPLSLECTVEGTSNPNLYWYRQAAGRGLQLLFYSVGIGQISSEVPQNLSASRPQDRQFILSSKKLLLSDSGFYLCAWSGLDREYGYTFGSGTRLTVV.

Only a few counts were recorded for this clone. This chain joins TRBV7-5 and TRBJ2-2; the table assigns TRBD2, which was not confirmed against the DNA. TRBV7-5 is listed as a pseudogene. The CDR3 runs 17 residues. The CDR3 loop reads CARSCPGTAVETGELFF. The CDR3 region has the DNA TGTGCCAGAAGCTGTCCCGGGACTGCCGTGGAAACCGGGGAGCTGTTTTTT.

This chain links TRBV29-1 with TRBJ2-3; 9 positions agree with TRBD2. Germline V gene data show CDR1 as SQVTM and CDR2 as ANQGSEA. The CDR3 spans 15 residues. V lost 7 bases and J lost 2; bases outside the gene matches: 10. CDR3 sequence (DNA): TGCAGCGCCGGATTTAGCGGGGGCTTCACAGATACGCAGTATTTT. Translation gives CSAGFSGGFTDTQYF.

The chain carries TRBV5-5 and TRBJ2-7; D perhaps matches TRBD1 (5 bases). The CDR3 runs 14 residues. Germline CDR1 SGHKS, CDR2 YYEKEE (reference sequence). V was cut by 2 bases and J by 4 bases, with 13 bases left in between. CDR3 nucleotide sequence: TGTGCCAGCAGCTTTGGGGCAGGGTCTTACGAGCAGTACTTC. Residues: CASSFGAGSYEQYF.

The J gene is TRBJ2-7, the V gene TRBV28; TRBD1 agrees at 10 bases. Germline V gene lookup returns CDR1 MDHEN and CDR2 SYDVKM. Losses at the gene ends were 5 bases for V and 5 bases for J; bases not matched to a gene: 9. The CDR3 is made up of 15 amino acids. The CDR3 DNA is TGTGCCAGCAGTCCTCGGACAGGGGGGCCTGACGAGCAGTACTTC. Its protein product is CASSPRTGGPDEQYF. The variable domain in full, completed from reference TRBV28 and TRBJ2-7, reads DVKVTQSSRYLVKRTGEKVFLECVQDMDHENMFWYRQDPGLGLRLIYFSYDVKMKEKGDIPEGYSVSREKKERFSLILESASTNQTSMYLCASSPRTGGPDEQYFGPGTRLTVT.

The chain recombines TRBV7-9 with TRBJ2-1; 8 bases match TRBD2. The germline V gene has CDR1 SEHNR and CDR2 FQNEAQ (reference sequence). V trimming: 7 bases; J trimming: 4 bases; junction bases outside the gene matches: 3. This CDR3 region has 13 residues. This CDR3 reads CASTRGGYNEQFF. CDR3 nucleotides: TGTGCCAGCACTCGGGGGGGGTACAATGAGCAGTTCTTC.

This clone appeared a single time. The V call is TRBV19, the J call TRBJ2-1; D is perhaps TRBD1 (5 bases). Germline CDR1 reads LNHDA; CDR2 reads SQIVND (reference sequence). Deletions cut 5 bases from V and 4 bases from J, with 12 bases between. There are 14 residues in the CDR3. The CDR3 region has the DNA TGTGCCAGTAGTCTTGGACAAGTATACAATGAGCAGTTCTTC. Translation gives CASSLGQVYNEQFF.

The V call is TRBV30, the J call TRBJ2-5; D perhaps matches TRBD1 (6 bases). Germline V gene lookup returns CDR1 GTSNPN and CDR2 SVGIG (reference sequence). CDR3 length: 14 residues. Trimming removed 3 bases from V and 4 bases from J, with 15 bases in between. CDR3 bases: TGTGCCTGGAGGGCAGGGGTGGGTCCAGAGACCCAGTACTTC. This codes for CAWRAGVGPETQYF.

As to this clone: Other DNA sequences of this sample code for an identical CDR3. The CDR3 bases are TGTGCCAGCAGCCTAAGCGGGGGTAACACCGGGGAGCTGTTTTTT. Encoded protein: CASSLSGGNTGELFF. This sequence joins TRBV4-2 and TRBJ2-2; the match to TRBD2 covers 8 bases. The trim removed 4 bases at V and 2 bases at J, leaving 3 bases unmatched. The CDR3 totals 15 residues. The V gene's germline CDR1 is LGHNA and CDR2 YNFKEQ.

The V and J genes are TRBV29-1 and TRBJ2-1, with D unclear. The CDR3 is made up of 13 amino acids. V lost 7 bases and J lost 4, with 14 bases in between. Germline loops: CDR1 SQVTM, CDR2 ANQGSEA. The CDR3 loop is CSATQPDYNEQFF. CDR3 nucleotide sequence: TGCAGCGCCACACAACCAGATTACAATGAGCAGTTCTTC.

This chain joins TRBV10-3 and TRBJ2-3; 9 nucleotides line up with TRBD2. The J segment lost 4 bases and the V segment lost 11 bases, leaving 10 bases of the junction unmatched. The CDR3 consists of 14 residues. The germline CDR1 and CDR2 sequences are ENHRY and SYGVKD. For the CDR3, the DNA is TGTGCCGCTTCGGGCGGGAGGGGCTCAGATACGCAGTATTTT. Encoded protein: CAASGGRGSDTQYF.

The chain couples TRBV4-3 to TRBJ2-7; TRBD1 agrees at 8 bases. Germline CDR1 is LGHNA and CDR2 is YSLEER. J was trimmed by 1 base and V by 1 base; bases with no gene match: 0. The CDR3 consists of 14 residues. The CDR3 protein is CASSQGDRSYEQYF. CDR3 bases: TGCGCCAGCAGCCAAGGGGACAGGTCCTACGAGCAGTACTTC.

The gene calls are TRBV27 and TRBJ2-3; D unresolved. Trimming pared 2 bases from V and 3 bases from J, leaving 12 bases between. CDR1 MNHEY and CDR2 SMNVEV come from the germline V gene (reference sequence). CDR3 length equals 15 residues. For the CDR3, the DNA is TGTGCCAGCAGTTTAACTCCGGCGGTAACAGATACGCAGTATTTT. Its translation is CASSLTPAVTDTQYF.

V and J are TRBV10-2 and TRBJ1-5; D not certain. CDR1 WSHSY and CDR2 SAAADI come from the germline V gene. The CDR3 spans 15 residues. V was trimmed by 6 bases and J by 4 bases, leaving 16 bases between them. In nucleotides, the CDR3 is TGCGCCAGCAGGGAAGGAGGGTCCCTAAATCAGCCCCAGCATTTT. Amino acids: CASREGGSLNQPQHF.

This clone was observed once. The CDR3 does not close with the conserved phenylalanine or tryptophan, likely indicating a read error. The limits of the CDR3 on the DNA are not certain, so only TCRdb's listed CDR3 is given. CDR3 amino acids: CACRGWDRPFV. The chain is built from TRBV30 and TRBJ1-2; the DNA was not used to check the table's D call, TRBD1. The length of the CDR3 is 11 amino acids, counting both ends. Germline V gene lookup returns CDR1 GTSNPN and CDR2 SVGIG (reference sequence).

V is TRBV6-1 and J is TRBJ2-3; TRBD2 is a possible D gene (7 bases). Per the germline V gene, CDR1 is MNHNS and CDR2 is SASEGT. The CDR3 runs to 15 residues. V dropped 3 bases and J dropped 5 bases, with 15 bases sitting between them. CDR3 DNA sequence: TGTGCCAGCAGTGATCGGGGGGCGGGACGAGATACGCAGTATTTT. This encodes CASSDRGAGRDTQYF.

The chain is built from TRBV5-4 and TRBJ2-7; 11 bases map to TRBD2. V dropped 1 base and J dropped 2; count of bases not matched to a gene: 5. There are 16 residues in the CDR3. The germline V gene has CDR1 SGHNT and CDR2 YYREEE (reference sequence). The CDR3 sequence: CASSLRLAGGAYEQYF. CDR3 nucleotides: TGTGCCAGCAGCTTGAGGCTAGCGGGAGGTGCCTACGAGCAGTACTTC.

The chain combines TRBV11-2 with TRBJ2-1; 8 nucleotides match TRBD2. Per the germline V gene, CDR1 is SGHAT and CDR2 is FQNNGV. The CDR3 sequence is 17 residues long. Unmatched junction bases numbered 5, after V lost 1 base and J lost 0 bases. The DNA of the CDR3 is TGTGCCAGCAGCTTAGTCGGCGGGGGGATCTCCTACAATGAGCAGTTCTTC. It specifies CASSLVGGGISYNEQFF. Based on the CDR3 plus reference TRBV11-2 and TRBJ2-1, the full variable domain is EAGVAQSPRYKIIEKRQSVAFWCNPISGHATLYWYQQILGQGPKLLIQFQNNGVVDDSQLPKDRFSAERLKGVDSTLKIQPAKLEDSAVYLCASSLVGGGISYNEQFFGPGTRLTVL.